Following are 27 T cell receptor beta chains from one sample sequenced in a study of CD8+ T cells in alopecia areata. The sequencing template was cDNA reverse transcribed from extracted RNA. TCRdb's copy holds only in-frame clones and misses some; the assay was immunoSEQ multiplex PCR. The sample lists around 160,000 clones, around 87% occurring once. Here the sequenced sample was CD8+ T cells sorted from blood, taken at week 0. The receptors were sampled from a human donor with alopecia areata.

The rearrangement uses TRBV6-1 and TRBJ2-2, with D perhaps given as TRBD1 or TRBD2 (6 bases each). Germline CDR1 and CDR2: MNHNS and SASEGT. This CDR3 comprises 16 residues. V was shortened by 4 bases and J by 2 bases, with 14 bases between the two germline ends. The CDR3 here is CASSGGASFNTGELFF. Written as DNA, the CDR3 is TGTGCCAGCAGTGGGGGGGCTAGCTTTAACACCGGGGAGCTGTTTTTT.

V and J are TRBV29-1 and TRBJ2-7; weak D call: TRBD1 (6 bases). Per germline, CDR1 SQVTM and CDR2 ANQGSEA. The CDR3 loop spans 13 amino acids. V gave up 7 bases and J gave up 4 bases, with 17 bases separating them. CDR3 region: CSAKQGEYYEQYF. The CDR3 DNA reads TGCAGCGCTAAACAGGGAGAATATTACGAGCAGTACTTC.

V gene TRBV19 combines with J gene TRBJ1-1; D not certain. Germline V lookup: CDR1 LNHDA, CDR2 SQIVND (reference sequence). V shed 5 bases and J shed 0 bases, with 13 bases lying between them. This CDR3 has 15 amino acids. The CDR3 nucleotides are TGTGCCAGTAGTCTAAGGAGGATCATGAACACTGAAGCTTTCTTT. Its protein product is CASSLRRIMNTEAFF.

This clone was recorded once. The chain carries TRBV29-1 and TRBJ1-1; D unclear. The CDR3 is 15 amino acids. The V end lost 2 bases, the J end lost 5 bases, and 18 bases lay between the germline ends. The germline gives CDR1 SQVTM, CDR2 ANQGSEA. The CDR3 loop is CSVELPGPLGTEAFF. CDR3 coding DNA: TGCAGCGTTGAACTCCCCGGGCCTCTGGGGACTGAAGCTTTCTTT.

The chain carries TRBV29-1 and TRBJ2-3; 12 bases agree with TRBD1. Unmatched junction bases numbered 5, after V lost 2 bases and J lost 5 bases. Germline V CDR1 and CDR2: SQVTM, ANQGSEA. The CDR3 loop spans 15 amino acids. CDR3: CSVERDRGPIDTQYF. DNA for the CDR3: TGCAGCGTTGAAAGGGACAGGGGGCCGATAGATACGCAGTATTTT.

The CDR3 reads CASRRDSTDTQYF. The CDR3 DNA sequence: TGTGCCAGCAGAAGGGACTCAACAGATACGCAGTATTTT. The J gene is TRBJ2-3, the V gene TRBV9; D is possibly TRBD2 (6 bases). Germline loops: CDR1 SGDLS, CDR2 YYNGEE. The CDR3 is 13 residues long. Trimming pared 5 bases from V and 3 bases from J, leaving 10 bases between.

The chain carries TRBV5-1 and TRBJ1-1, with a possible D match to TRBD1 (5 bases). CDR1 and CDR2 (germline): SGHRS, YFSETQ. This CDR3 region has 12 residues. V was shortened by 5 bases and J by 3 bases, with 8 bases between the two germline ends. Here the CDR3 reads CASRGLDTEAFF. The CDR3 nucleotides read TGCGCCAGCAGGGGACTGGACACTGAAGCTTTCTTT.

This clone was seen more than once but under ten times. V and J are TRBV19 and TRBJ1-1, with 8 bases fitting TRBD1. There are 13 residues in the CDR3. CDR1 and CDR2 (germline): LNHDA, SQIVND (reference sequence). The V gene end was trimmed by 8 bases and the J gene end by 1 base; junction bases not matched to a gene: 3. CDR3 coding DNA: TGTGCCAGTGAAGGACAGGGGAACACTGAAGCTTTCTTT. Translated, it gives CASEGQGNTEAFF. Looking up the rest from reference TRBV19 and TRBJ1-1 gives the full variable domain: DGGITQSPKYLFRKEGQNVTLSCEQNLNHDAMYWYRQDPGQGLRLIYYSQIVNDFQKGDIAEGYSVSREKKESFPLTVTSAQKNPTAFYLCASEGQGNTEAFFGQGTRLTVV.

The chain has TRBV27 and TRBJ2-1; 9 nucleotides line up with TRBD2. The CDR3 has 16 amino acids. Germline CDR1 and CDR2: MNHEY and SMNVEV (reference sequence). With V trimmed by 5 bases and J by 0 bases, 5 bases remained unmatched. CDR3: CASSGSGSPSYNEQFF. As DNA, the CDR3 is TGTGCCAGCAGTGGTAGCGGGAGTCCCTCCTACAATGAGCAGTTCTTC.

CDR3 DNA sequence: TGTGCCAGCACTTCCAGCGGTGACTACAATGAGCAGTTCTTC. It yields the protein CASTSSGDYNEQFF. The V gene is TRBV2, the J gene TRBJ2-1; perhaps TRBD2 as D (5 bases). This CDR3 region has 14 residues. Germline loops: CDR1 SNHLY, CDR2 FYNNEI. V was cut by 7 bases and J by 3 bases, with 13 bases left in between.

The V and J genes are TRBV7-9 and TRBJ2-7, with unresolved D. CDR1 is SEHNR, CDR2 FQNEAQ, per germline (reference sequence). The CDR3 extends over 13 amino acids. Trimming stripped 5 bases from V and 0 bases from J, with 8 bases between. The CDR3 is CASSPKDSYEQYF. CDR3 in DNA: TGTGCCAGCAGCCCAAAGGACTCCTACGAGCAGTACTTC.

The chain is built from TRBV29-1 and TRBJ1-1; maybe TRBD1 (5 bases). Trimming left V 0 bases short and J 1 base short, with 6 bases between. The CDR3 totals 13 residues. Germline CDR1 SQVTM, CDR2 ANQGSEA. The CDR3 nucleotides are TGCAGCGTTGAAGAGGGGACGAACACTGAAGCTTTCTTT. Amino acid sequence: CSVEEGTNTEAFF.

The chain joins TRBV19 to TRBJ2-7, with 7 bases identical to TRBD2. J was trimmed by 4 bases and V by 5 bases; bases with no gene match: 5. The CDR3 length is 13 residues. The germline CDR1 and CDR2 sequences are LNHDA and SQIVND (reference sequence). The CDR3 here is CASSAGREYEQYF. The CDR3 DNA sequence: TGTGCCAGTAGTGCAGGGAGGGAGTACGAGCAGTACTTC.

This rearrangement joins TRBV27 to TRBJ1-6; D remains ambiguous. Germline V lookup: CDR1 MNHEY, CDR2 SMNVEV (reference sequence). This CDR3 is 12 amino acids long. Trimming removed 4 bases from V and 10 bases from J, with 8 bases in between. The CDR3, as DNA: TGTGCCAGCAGTTCCGGACCCTCACCCCTCCACTTT. This gives the protein CASSSGPSPLHF.

V gene TRBV7-9 combines with J gene TRBJ2-7; D is uncertain. V was clipped by 4 bases and J by 6 bases, with 7 bases between them. The CDR3 consists of 11 residues. Germline values: CDR1 SEHNR, CDR2 FQNEAQ (reference sequence). The CDR3 nucleotides read TGTGCCAGCAGCTCTGTTGGCGAGCAGTACTTC. Its translation is CASSSVGEQYF.

The chain has TRBV7-6 and TRBJ2-2; TRBD2 matches 11 bases. The CDR3 contains 16 residues. Germline CDR1 reads SGHVS; CDR2 reads FNYEAQ. V lost 4 bases, J lost 3 bases, and 4 bases stayed unmatched. The CDR3 DNA follows: TGTGCCAGCAGCTCGACTAGCGGGGAGTACACCGGGGAGCTGTTTTTT. Residues: CASSSTSGEYTGELFF.

In its sample, this clone was seen a few times. V is TRBV2 and J is TRBJ2-3, with D perhaps given as TRBD1 or TRBD2 (5 bases each). This CDR3 is 13 amino acids long. Trimming took off 8 bases at V and 2 bases at J, with 11 bases between the two ends. The germline CDR1 and CDR2 sequences are SNHLY and FYNNEI. CDR3 sequence reads: CASGAGLTDTQYF. The CDR3 nucleotides read TGTGCCAGCGGGGCGGGCCTCACAGATACGCAGTATTTT.

The chain recombines TRBV9 with TRBJ2-1; D may be TRBD2 (6 bases). This CDR3 has 14 residues. Germline V gene sequence: CDR1 SGDLS, CDR2 YYNGEE. Trimming took off 3 bases at V and 0 bases at J, with 7 bases between the two ends. CDR3 in DNA: TGTGCCAGCAGCGCGGGGGTCTCCTACAATGAGCAGTTCTTC. This translates into CASSAGVSYNEQFF.

The chain uses TRBV27 and TRBJ1-1; D is unresolved. Trimming stripped 7 bases from V and 0 bases from J, with 6 bases between. Germline V CDR1 and CDR2: MNHEY, SMNVEV (reference sequence). The CDR3 runs to 12 residues. CDR3: CASTGLNTEAFF. The CDR3 bases are TGTGCCAGCACAGGATTGAACACTGAAGCTTTCTTT.

This sequence joins TRBV19 and TRBJ2-7; TRBD1 aligns across 8 bases. The trim removed 4 bases at V and 12 bases at J, leaving 11 bases unmatched. The length of the CDR3 is 13 residues. Germline lookup yields CDR1 LNHDA and CDR2 SQIVND (reference sequence). The CDR3: CASSTGADRGLYF. CDR3 coding DNA: TGTGCCAGTAGTACCGGAGCTGACAGGGGCCTGTACTTC.

The rearrangement uses TRBV27 and TRBJ1-2; 7 positions match TRBD1. The CDR3 consists of 13 residues. Germline trimming cut 5 bases from V and 2 bases from J; bases unmatched to any gene: 2. The germline V gene encodes CDR1 MNHEY and CDR2 SMNVEV (reference sequence). The CDR3 here is CASSPTGNYGYTF. CDR3 DNA sequence: TGTGCCAGCAGTCCGACAGGGAACTATGGCTACACCTTC.

The chain is built from TRBV29-1 and TRBJ1-1; D is perhaps TRBD1 (5 bases). Trimming took off 7 bases at V and 4 bases at J, with 16 bases between the two ends. Germline values: CDR1 SQVTM, CDR2 ANQGSEA. This CDR3 spans 13 amino acids. DNA of the CDR3: TGCAGCGCCCCGGGACCGTTCAGCACTGAAGCTTTCTTT. This translates into CSAPGPFSTEAFF.

The chain couples TRBV2 to TRBJ1-5; TRBD1 is a possible D gene (5 bases). Between the trimmed V and J ends, which lost 0 bases and 2 bases, there was a span of 8 bases. Germline CDR1 SNHLY, CDR2 FYNNEI. The CDR3 length is 15 residues. The CDR3 coding sequence is TGTGCCAGCAGTGAAGCGGGAGGGGGCAATCAGCCCCAGCATTTT. Translated: CASSEAGGGNQPQHF.

The chain links TRBV10-3 to TRBJ2-4; TRBD1 aligns across 8 bases. The CDR3 sequence is 17 residues long. V was clipped by 2 bases and J by 1 base; unmatched bases: 7. Germline lookup yields CDR1 ENHRY and CDR2 SYGVKD. CDR3 bases: TGTGCCATCAGTGAGATAGGACAGGGTAGCGCCAAAAACATTCAGTACTTC. It encodes CAISEIGQGSAKNIQYF.

V is TRBV2 and J is TRBJ1-3, with a tentative D call TRBD1 (5 bases). Germline V lookup: CDR1 SNHLY, CDR2 FYNNEI. CDR3 length: 14 amino acids. V gave up 4 bases and J gave up 0 bases, with 7 bases separating them. CDR3 amino acids: CASSGQSSGNTIYF. The CDR3 region has the DNA TGTGCCAGCAGTGGACAGTCCTCTGGAAACACCATATATTTT.

This clone was detected only a few times. V gene TRBV12-5 combines with J gene TRBJ2-1; 8 bases align to TRBD1. V lost 9 bases to trimming and J lost 9 bases; unmatched junction nucleotides: 7. CDR3 length: 12 amino acids. Germline V lookup: CDR1 LGHNT, CDR2 FRNRAP. The CDR3 loop reads CASCDRGGEQFF. The CDR3 DNA reads as TGTGCTAGCTGTGACAGGGGAGGTGAGCAGTTCTTC. The variable domain in full, with the rest retrieved from reference TRBV12-5 and TRBJ2-1, is DARVTQTPRHKVTEMGQEVTMRCQPILGHNTVFWYRQTMMQGLELLAYFRNRAPLDDSGMPKDRFSAEMPDATLATLKIQPSEPRDSAVYFCASCDRGGEQFFGPGTRLTVL.

The chain links TRBV29-1 to TRBJ2-2; D may be TRBD2 (6 bases). Germline CDR1 and CDR2: SQVTM and ANQGSEA. There are 15 residues in the CDR3. Trimming took off 8 bases at V and 4 bases at J, with 20 bases between the two ends. The CDR3 DNA is TGCAGCTACTATTTACGGGGGTCGGGCACCGGGGAGCTGTTTTTT. Protein product: CSYYLRGSGTGELFF.